This T cell receptor beta chain was identified in a study of cytomegalovirus exposure and HLA in healthy donors. The V gene lost 2 bases and the J gene lost 4 bases, with 14 bases spanning the gap. The CDR3 extends over 15 amino acids. The germline V gene has CDR1 MNHEY and CDR2 SVGAGI. The data were produced by immunoSEQ multiplex PCR, yet TCRdb's version contains in-frame clones alone and is incomplete. The sample shows some 180,000 clones, more than 75% of them seen only once. The rearrangement links TRBV6-5 to TRBJ1-1; tentative D call: TRBD1 (5 bases). The specimen sequenced was PBMCs. The receptor comes from a man in his thirties or forties in good health and CMV-seropositive. The CDR3 loop reads CASSYEGIPSTEAFF. The CDR3 DNA reads TGTGCCAGCAGTTACGAGGGGATTCCGAGCACTGAAGCTTTCTTT.